The rows below give T cell receptor beta chains drawn from one sample of a study of blood T cell repertoires in COVID-19. The method was immunoSEQ multiplex PCR; TCRdb's version includes in-frame clones alone and lacks a portion of them. The table includes about 68,000 clones, about nine tenths detected once. Sequenced input: peripheral blood. These receptors came from a human donor in a cohort sampled during active COVID-19. The CDR3 runs from the conserved cysteine through the conserved F or W. Each record gives: J gene, clone size, V gene, D gene, CDR3 protein, CDR3 DNA. A D gene is named only where the DNA matches it firmly. Clone size is given for some rows only: seen once, a few or many times, or a class if the clone is expanded.

>TRBJ1-6|once|TRBV19|TRBD1
CASSIGDRILSPLHF
TGTGCCAGTAGTATAGGGGACAGAATACTTTCACCCCTCCACTTT
>TRBJ2-3|-|TRBV6-1|TRBD1
CASSERTGTSTDTQYF
TGTGCCAGCAGTGAGCGGACAGGGACTAGCACAGATACGCAGTATTTT
>TRBJ1-5|-|TRBV10-2|-
CAAAPGQGLPQHF
TGCGCCGCCGCCCCGGGTCAGGGGTTGCCCCAGCATTTT
>TRBJ2-3|-|TRBV9|TRBD1
CASNFGTGSTDTQYF
TGTGCCAGCAATTTCGGGACAGGAAGCACAGATACGCAGTATTTT
>TRBJ2-7|once|TRBV7-9|TRBD1
CASSLGQGGSEQYF
TGTGCCAGCAGCTTGGGACAGGGTGGGAGCGAGCAGTACTTC
>TRBJ2-5|-|TRBV7-7|-
CASSRGPKETQYF
TGTGCTAGCAGCCGAGGGCCAAAAGAGACCCAGTACTTC
>TRBJ2-7|-|TRBV7-9|-
CASRIGANYEQYF
TGTGCCAGCAGAATAGGGGCGAACTACGAGCAGTACTTC
>TRBJ2-3|-|TRBV7-2|TRBD2
CASSLGVAGTDTQYF
TGTGCCAGCAGCTTAGGGGTAGCGGGGACAGATACGCAGTATTTT
>TRBJ1-1|-|TRBV5-6|-
CASSAARDSPNTEAFF
TGTGCCAGCAGCGCCGCCCGCGACAGTCCGAACACTGAAGCTTTCTTT
>TRBJ1-1|-|TRBV5-1|-
CASSSIRGNTEAFF
TGCGCCAGCAGCTCAATCAGGGGGAACACTGAAGCTTTCTTT
>TRBJ1-5|-|TRBV19|TRBD1
CAARTGGWGSNQPQHF
TGTGCCGCGAGGACAGGGGGCTGGGGTAGCAATCAGCCCCAGCATTTT
>TRBJ2-7|once|TRBV3-1/TRBV3-2|-
CASSFQTKSSYEQYF
TGTGCCAGCAGCTTCCAGACAAAGAGCTCCTACGAGCAGTACTTC
>TRBJ1-1|-|TRBV19|-
CASSIVHRPNTEAFF
TGTGCCAGTAGTATAGTGCACAGACCCAACACTGAAGCTTTCTTT
>TRBJ1-4|once|TRBV3-1/TRBV3-2|TRBD1
CASSQGAGTGGEKLFF
TGTGCCAGCAGCCAAGGGGCCGGGACAGGGGGCGAAAAACTGTTTTTT
>TRBJ2-2|-|TRBV7-8|TRBD2
CASSATGAGGTGELFF
TGTGCCAGCAGCGCCACTGGGGCGGGGGGCACCGGGGAGCTGTTTTTT
>TRBJ1-1|-|TRBV6-5|-
CASSPGRGTEAFF
TGTGCCAGCAGTCCCGGCCGGGGCACTGAAGCTTTCTTT
>TRBJ2-7|-|TRBV6-5|-
CASGLTSEQYF
TGTGCCAGCGGACTGACGTCCGAGCAGTACTTC
>TRBJ1-1|-|TRBV4-1|-
CASSQDLTVPTEAFF
TGCGCCAGCAGCCAAGATCTTACGGTACCCACTGAAGCTTTCTTT
>TRBJ1-3|-|TRBV7-2|-
CASSLVGSRGGNTIYF
TGTGCCAGCAGCTTAGTTGGCAGTCGGGGGGGAAACACCATATATTTT
>TRBJ1-2|-|TRBV9|-
CASSATTSNYGYTF
TGTGCCAGCAGTGCGACTACGTCTAACTATGGCTACACCTTC
>TRBJ1-2|-|TRBV29-1|TRBD1
CSVPGQGAGGYTF
TGCAGCGTTCCGGGACAGGGGGCGGGTGGCTACACCTTC
>TRBJ2-3|-|TRBV5-1|TRBD2
CASSLQGTSGGRGTDTQYF
TGCGCCAGCAGCTTACAGGGGACTAGCGGGGGCCGGGGCACAGATACGCAGTATTTT
>TRBJ2-2|few|TRBV18|TRBD1
CASSPRQGDTGELFF
TGTGCCAGCTCACCCCGACAGGGCGACACCGGGGAGCTGTTTTTT
>TRBJ1-4|-|TRBV7-9|TRBD1
CASSLWLSGQGKNEKLFF
TGTGCCAGCAGCTTATGGTTGAGTGGACAGGGAAAAAATGAAAAACTGTTTTTT
>TRBJ1-4|-|TRBV6-2/TRBV6-3|-
CASSYSRQRRSTNEKLFF
TGTGCCAGCAGTTACTCTCGGCAGAGGAGATCAACTAATGAAAAACTGTTTTTT
>TRBJ1-1|once|TRBV5-1|-
CASSPQTRGEAFF
TGCGCCAGCAGCCCTCAGACAAGGGGTGAAGCTTTCTTT
>TRBJ1-1|-|TRBV20-1|-
CSASHIPGTEAFF
TGCAGTGCTAGTCATATCCCGGGGACTGAAGCTTTCTTT
>TRBJ1-1|-|TRBV6-4|-
CASSDGQFIFEQTEAFF
TGTGCCAGCAGTGACGGACAGTTCATTTTCGAACAAACTGAAGCTTTCTTT
>TRBJ1-2|-|TRBV7-2|-
CAIRDKSYGYTF
TGTGCCATCCGAGATAAATCGTATGGCTACACCTTC
>TRBJ2-2|-|TRBV2|TRBD2
CASCGTSGLWGTGELFF
TGTGCCAGCTGCGGGACTAGCGGGTTATGGGGCACCGGGGAGCTGTTTTTT
>TRBJ2-6|-|TRBV19|TRBD1
CASSTWTGASNVLTF
TGTGCCAGTAGTACCTGGACAGGGGCTTCCAACGTCCTGACTTTC